This T cell receptor (beta chain) comes out of a study of PD-1 blockade in classical Hodgkin lymphoma. The wider study: A 3 mg/kg intravenous dose of nivolumab was received by patients every 2 weeks. Study-level findings and limits: The repertoire differences lack a defined cause, possibly disease activity or prior therapy. Newly diagnosed patients had baseline TCR diversity that was reportedly lower than that of healthy donors.

TCRdb keeps only in-frame clones here, not all; method: immunoSEQ multiplex PCR. This repertoire shows around 23,000 clones, around 80% found once; its top ten account for under 8%. Time point in this sample: cycle 4 day 1 (C4D1), after more than five weeks of nivolumab. Relapses following autologous stem cell transplantation were seen in all patients, with brentuximab vedotin exposure varying. Complete response, partial response or progressive disease made up the best responses. Remarks on this clone: Its antigen is as yet unknown.

This receptor was obtained from a human donor with classical Hodgkin lymphoma. Sequencing was performed on peripheral blood mononuclear cells (PBMCs), taken before the fourth cycle of nivolumab.

This chain's CDR3 is CASRLGVSTEAFF. The CDR3 region has the DNA TGTGCCAGTAGGCTAGGGGTTAGTACTGAAGCTTTCTTT. The chain recombines TRBV19 with TRBJ1-1; D is perhaps TRBD1 (5 bases). V was clipped by 6 bases and J by 5 bases, with 13 bases between them. Germline loops: CDR1 LNHDA, CDR2 SQIVND (reference sequence). This CDR3 region has 13 residues.